The 30 T cell receptor beta chains presented below share a single source sample, sequenced in a study of T-cell memory formation after mild COVID-19. TCRdb itself ran the 5' RACE reads through MiXCR, one entry per CDR3 protein. The sample lists 400,000 to 450,000 distinct CDR3 sequences; over 15% were seen once. Sequencing was done on a sample of PBMCs or a T cell subset sorted from them (not recorded which). Receptors were obtained from a man younger than 35 who had mild COVID-19 (a few samples of this study predate the infection). Cell type and time point are not known.

This clonotype showed up just a few times. The genes are TRBV7-9 and TRBJ1-4; D uncertain. The V gene's germline CDR1 is SEHNR and CDR2 FQNEAQ (reference sequence). This CDR3 is 15 amino acids long. The V gene lost 5 bases and the J gene lost 2 bases, with 12 bases spanning the gap. CDR3 in DNA: TGTGCCAGCAGCCTATACAAGCCTACTAATGAAAAACTGTTTTTT. Encoded protein: CASSLYKPTNEKLFF.

V gene TRBV12-3 or TRBV12-4 combines with J gene TRBJ2-1; D is perhaps TRBD1 (6 bases). The CDR3 covers 13 residues. With 7 bases removed from V and 3 bases from J, the gap between germline ends came to 10 bases. CDR3 amino acids: CASNRDYYNEQFF. In nucleotides, the CDR3 is TGTGCCAGCAACAGGGATTACTACAATGAGCAGTTCTTC.

The rearrangement uses TRBV5-1 and TRBJ2-1; TRBD1 is a possible D gene (6 bases). Germline V gene data show CDR1 as SGHRS and CDR2 as YFSETQ. The CDR3 has 14 amino acids. Trimming pared 6 bases from V and 5 bases from J, leaving 15 bases between. The CDR3 nucleotides are TGCGCCAGCACGACGGGGACAAACAACAATGAGCAGTTCTTC. Protein sequence: CASTTGTNNNEQFF.

This clonotype has only a few counts. The chain is built from TRBV5-1 and TRBJ1-1; D ambiguous. This CDR3 has 14 residues. V lost 6 bases, J lost 1 base, and 13 bases lay in between. Germline V gene sequence: CDR1 SGHRS, CDR2 YFSETQ. CDR3 sequence: CASTPSTENTEAFF. CDR3 DNA sequence: TGCGCCAGCACACCATCGACCGAGAACACTGAAGCTTTCTTT. The entire variable domain, with the rest obtained from reference TRBV5-1 and TRBJ1-1, is as follows: KAGVTQTPRYLIKTRGQQVTLSCSPISGHRSVSWYQQTPGQGLQFLFEYFSETQRNKGNFPGRFSGRQFSNSRSEMNVSTLELGDSALYLCASTPSTENTEAFFGQGTRLTVV.

This clonotype has a handful of counts. The chain carries TRBV3-1 and TRBJ1-2; maybe TRBD1 (5 bases). V was trimmed by 3 bases and J by 7 bases, leaving 12 bases between them. The CDR3 runs 13 residues. The V gene's germline CDR1 is LGHDT and CDR2 YNNKEL (reference sequence). CDR3 protein: CASSHLAGTGYTF. CDR3 nucleotides: TGTGCCAGCAGCCATCTAGCAGGGACTGGCTACACCTTC.

The DNA of the CDR3 is TGTGCCAGCAGCTTATTTGGGGGCTTGAACGAGCAGTACTTC. Protein sequence: CASSLFGGLNEQYF. The chain combines TRBV7-2 with TRBJ2-7; tentatively, D is TRBD1 (6 bases). The CDR3 is made up of 14 amino acids. Trimming took 2 bases from V and 5 from J, leaving 13 bases between them. Germline V gives CDR1 SGHTA, CDR2 FQGNSA.

The chain employs TRBV4-3 and TRBJ2-2; D possibly corresponds to TRBD1 (5 bases). V lost 4 bases to trimming and J lost 11 bases, with 11 bases between them. This CDR3 has 12 residues. From germline, CDR1 is LGHNA and CDR2 YSLEER. CDR3 nucleotide sequence: TGCGCCAGCAGCCCTCAGGGATACGAGCTGTTTTTT. Amino acids: CASSPQGYELFF.

The chain recombines TRBV2 with TRBJ2-7, with D possibly TRBD1 on 6 matching bases. CDR3 length: 13 amino acids. The V end lost 4 bases, the J end lost 5 bases, and 12 bases lay between the germline ends. CDR1 SNHLY and CDR2 FYNNEI come from the germline V gene. The CDR3 here is CASSVDRIHEQYV. CDR3 bases: TGTGCCAGCAGTGTAGACAGGATCCACGAGCAGTACGTC.

The sample holds a few counts of this clonotype. The CDR3 coding sequence is TGTGCCAGCACCCTAGAGGTAGACTACAATGAGCAGTTCTTC. As protein: CASTLEVDYNEQFF. This rearrangement joins TRBV7-2 to TRBJ2-1, with D hard to call. Trimming pared 7 bases from V and 3 bases from J, leaving 13 bases between. CDR1 and CDR2 (germline): SGHTA, FQGNSA. The CDR3 consists of 14 residues.

This clonotype came up a few times. The rearrangement joins TRBV12-3 or TRBV12-4 to TRBJ2-5; D remains ambiguous. V lost 3 bases and J lost 7, with 12 bases in between. The length of the CDR3 is 13 residues. The CDR3 DNA follows: TGTGCCAGCAGTTTCGTACTTTCTGGGACCCAGTACTTC. Translated: CASSFVLSGTQYF.

This clonotype turned up a few times. This sequence joins TRBV4-3 and TRBJ2-3; D is possibly TRBD2 (5 bases). Deletions cut 1 base from V and 0 bases from J, with 11 bases between. This CDR3 has 16 amino acids. Germline CDR1 LGHNA, CDR2 YSLEER. CDR3 in DNA: TGCGCCAGCAGCCAAGCCAGCGGACCCAGCACAGATACGCAGTATTTT. Residues: CASSQASGPSTDTQYF.

This clonotype was counted only a few times. The V call is TRBV7-2, the J call TRBJ2-5; TRBD2 aligns across 7 bases. The CDR3 spans 17 residues. With V trimmed by 1 base and J by 1 base, 9 bases remained unmatched. CDR1 and CDR2 from the germline V gene are SGHTA and FQGNSA. DNA of the CDR3: TGTGCCAGCAGCTTAGTTTCCCGGGGGGACCTCCAAGAGACCCAGTACTTC. Protein sequence: CASSLVSRGDLQETQYF.

This clonotype showed up just a few times. The J gene is TRBJ2-1, the V gene TRBV2, with 13 bases matching TRBD2. The V and J ends lost 7 bases and 5 bases, in that order; junction bases with no gene match: 11. The CDR3 totals 17 residues. Germline V lookup: CDR1 SNHLY, CDR2 FYNNEI. The CDR3, as DNA: TGTGCCAGCAACGAGCTCGGACTAGCGGGGGCTCACAATGAGCAGTTCTTC. Translation gives CASNELGLAGAHNEQFF. Drawing the rest from reference TRBV2 and TRBJ2-1, the complete variable domain is EPEVTQTPSHQVTQMGQEVILRCVPISNHLYFYWYRQILGQKVEFLVSFYNNEISEKSEIFDDQFSVERPDGSNFTLKIRSTKLEDSAMYFCASNELGLAGAHNEQFFGPGTRLTVL.

This clonotype was counted a few times. The chain carries TRBV6-5 and TRBJ2-1, with D perhaps matching TRBD2 (6 bases). V lost 2 bases to trimming and J lost 3 bases, with 14 bases between them. This CDR3 region has 16 residues. From germline, CDR1 is MNHEY and CDR2 SVGAGI. The DNA of the CDR3 is TGTGCCAGCAGTTACCCACGGAGGGGAGGCTACAATGAGCAGTTCTTC. It yields the protein CASSYPRRGGYNEQFF.

This clonotype was observed a handful of times. The chain links TRBV20-1 to TRBJ2-1; D gene uncertain. Trimming removed 0 bases from V and 10 bases from J, with 19 bases in between. CDR3 length: 15 residues. Germline CDR1 is DFQATT and CDR2 is SNEGSKA (reference sequence). The CDR3 loop is CSAREAGLSLREQFF. CDR3 nucleotide sequence: TGCAGTGCTAGAGAGGCCGGGCTTAGCCTCAGAGAGCAGTTCTTC.

This clonotype appeared a few times. V gene TRBV7-9 combines with J gene TRBJ2-5; tentatively, D is TRBD1 (6 bases). V dropped 4 bases and J dropped 5 bases, with 20 bases sitting between them. Germline V lookup: CDR1 SEHNR, CDR2 FQNEAQ (reference sequence). The CDR3 runs 16 residues. CDR3 sequence reads: CASSSRSGSGDETQYF. The CDR3 bases are TGTGCCAGCAGCTCTCGCAGCGGTTCAGGGGATGAGACCCAGTACTTC.

The chain links TRBV7-2 to TRBJ1-5; D is ambiguous. Germline CDR1 is SGHTA and CDR2 is FQGNSA. Trimming took 5 bases from V and 2 from J, leaving 10 bases between them. The CDR3 is made up of 14 amino acids. CDR3 amino acids: CASSPLSGNQPQHF. CDR3 nucleotides: TGTGCCAGCAGCCCCTTATCGGGCAATCAGCCCCAGCATTTT.

This clonotype was seen more than once but under ten times. CDR3 sequence: CASSLYSYEQYV. The CDR3 DNA reads TGTGCCAGCAGCTTGTACTCCTACGAGCAGTACGTC. V and J are TRBV5-6 and TRBJ2-7; D is unresolved. The V gene lost 1 base and the J gene lost 0 bases, with 2 bases spanning the gap. This CDR3 contains 12 residues. The germline gives CDR1 SGHDT, CDR2 YYEEEE.

In this sample, this clonotype turned up a few times. This chain connects TRBV7-2 to TRBJ2-7; no clear D gene. The V and J ends lost 4 bases and 5 bases respectively, with 18 bases between them. CDR1 is SGHTA and CDR2 is FQGNSA in the germline V gene. The CDR3 covers 15 residues. CDR3 amino acids: CASSSRTASSHEQYF. Here the CDR3 DNA reads TGTGCCAGCAGCTCCCGGACCGCTTCCAGCCACGAGCAGTACTTC.

This chain connects TRBV12-3 or TRBV12-4 to TRBJ1-2; possibly TRBD1 for D (5 bases). The V end was cut by 3 bases, the J end by 8 bases, with 16 bases between. The CDR3 runs to 14 residues. CDR3 nucleotides: TGTGCCAGCAGTTTCGGCAGGGCCCTGTCCGGCTACACCTTC. It yields the protein CASSFGRALSGYTF.

This clonotype was observed many times. The genes are TRBV7-2 and TRBJ2-7, with D possibly matching TRBD2 (5 bases). The V end lost 5 bases, the J end lost 3 bases, and 14 bases lay between the germline ends. CDR3 length: 14 residues. Germline V gene sequence: CDR1 SGHTA, CDR2 FQGNSA. CDR3 DNA sequence: TGTGCCAGCAGCCCACAGAGCGGATACTACGAGCAGTACGTC. Its protein product is CASSPQSGYYEQYV.

This clonotype was seen many times. CDR3 loop: CASSVMDNAFSYNEQFF. CDR3 coding DNA: TGTGCCAGCAGTGTGATGGACAACGCCTTCTCCTACAATGAGCAGTTCTTC. The chain uses TRBV12-3 or TRBV12-4 and TRBJ2-1; maybe TRBD1 (5 bases). The V and J ends lost 5 bases and 0 bases respectively, with 17 bases between them. The CDR3 is 17 residues long.

The chain has TRBV24-1 and TRBJ1-2; 10 nucleotides align to TRBD1. Looked up from germline, CDR1 is KGHDR and CDR2 is SFDVKD. Trimming at V came to 3 bases and at J to 7 bases, leaving 1 base not matched to a gene. The CDR3 consists of 13 residues. The CDR3: CATSDGQGGGYTF. The CDR3 DNA follows: TGTGCCACCAGTGATGGACAGGGGGGTGGCTACACCTTC.

This clonotype was observed a few times. This rearrangement joins TRBV7-9 to TRBJ2-7; the D is unclear. Trimming stripped 3 bases from V and 2 bases from J, with 17 bases between. The germline CDR1 and CDR2 sequences are SEHNR and FQNEAQ (reference sequence). This CDR3 has 16 amino acids. The CDR3 region has the DNA TGTGCCAGCAGCTTGGGATCCGACATCTTACCCTACGAGCAGTACTTC. Residues: CASSLGSDILPYEQYF.

The CDR3, as DNA: TGTGCCAGCAGCTTTGGCAGGAACGAGCAGTACTTC. Its translation: CASSFGRNEQYF. The V gene is TRBV7-9, the J gene TRBJ2-7, with no clear D. This CDR3 region has 12 residues. Germline CDR1 reads SEHNR; CDR2 reads FQNEAQ (reference sequence). The V and J ends lost 3 bases and 5 bases respectively, with 8 bases between them.

This clonotype appeared a few times. CDR3 DNA sequence: TGTGCCAGCAGCTCCAGGAACCCGGGACAGGGGGCTAATGAGCAGTTCTTC. Its protein is CASSSRNPGQGANEQFF. The chain joins TRBV5-5 to TRBJ2-1; 12 bases agree with TRBD1. The V and J ends lost 3 bases and 7 bases, in that order; junction bases with no gene match: 11. Per the germline V gene, CDR1 is SGHKS and CDR2 is YYEKEE (reference sequence). The CDR3 spans 17 residues.

There are a few counts of this clonotype. The rearrangement uses TRBV6-2 or TRBV6-3 and TRBJ2-3; 8 positions agree with TRBD2. The germline V gene encodes CDR1 MNHEY and CDR2 SVGEGT. V gave up 2 bases and J gave up 2 bases; unmatched junction bases: 6. This CDR3 is 16 amino acids long. CDR3 DNA sequence: TGTGCCAGCAGTTACGGGCTAGCGGGCTACACAGATACGCAGTATTTT. Amino acid sequence: CASSYGLAGYTDTQYF.

The chain carries TRBV5-1 and TRBJ1-5; D remains ambiguous. With 5 bases removed from V and 6 bases from J, the gap between germline ends came to 12 bases. The CDR3 has 13 amino acids. Germline loops: CDR1 SGHRS, CDR2 YFSETQ. CDR3 amino acids: CASSSEPSQPQHF. The CDR3 DNA is TGCGCCAGCAGTTCTGAGCCTAGTCAGCCCCAGCATTTT.

This clonotype was observed many times. CDR3: CASTGKRAYEQYF. CDR3 DNA: TGTGCCAGCACCGGTAAGCGGGCCTACGAGCAGTACTTC. This chain joins TRBV12-3 or TRBV12-4 and TRBJ2-7; TRBD2 is a possible D gene (6 bases). V lost 7 bases and J 2 bases, leaving 12 bases between the germline ends. The CDR3 consists of 13 residues.

The rearrangement joins TRBV6-2 or TRBV6-3 to TRBJ2-5; D call uncertain. Germline values: CDR1 MNHEY, CDR2 SVGEGT. V was clipped by 7 bases and J by 5 bases, with 8 bases between them. The CDR3 totals 11 residues. The CDR3 DNA reads as TGTGCCAGCAAGCAGACGGAGACCCAGTACTTC. Protein sequence: CASKQTETQYF.